A single sample gave rise to the 20 T cell receptor beta chains below, sequenced in a study of CD8 T cells in ankylosing spondylitis. Broader study findings: Seemingly characteristic of ankylosing spondylitis blood was a TCR beta motif consisting of eight highly homologous variants.

These receptors have no identified antigens. TCRdb independently ran MiXCR on the 5' RACE reads; one entry per CDR3 protein. The repertoire holds more than 400,000 distinct CDR3 sequences, approximately 5.3% seen once, with around 3.5% in the top ten. The sequencing sample was made of blood, either unsorted or a sorted T cell fraction (not recorded which). The receptors shown here come from a male donor with ankylosing spondylitis.

This clonotype was counted at least ten times. The chain is built from TRBV12-3 or TRBV12-4 and TRBJ2-7, with 12 bases identical to TRBD2. Trimming at V came to 5 bases and at J to 3 bases, leaving 5 bases not matched to a gene. The CDR3 loop spans 15 amino acids. In DNA form, the CDR3 reads TGTGCCAGCAGTCCCAGACTAGCGGGAGACTACGAGCAGTACTTC. Its protein is CASSPRLAGDYEQYF.

This clonotype showed up many times. The chain links TRBV7-2 to TRBJ2-2; D is undetermined. The germline V gene encodes CDR1 SGHTA and CDR2 FQGNSA. The CDR3 totals 13 residues. Deletions cut 1 base from V and 6 bases from J, with 6 bases between. This CDR3 is CASSLVWAGELFF. CDR3 DNA: TGTGCCAGCAGCTTAGTTTGGGCCGGGGAGCTGTTTTTT.

This clonotype has ten or more counts. This chain joins TRBV12-3 or TRBV12-4 and TRBJ2-5; D unclear. V dropped 6 bases and J dropped 2 bases, with 16 bases sitting between them. The length of the CDR3 is 15 residues. CDR3 DNA: TGTGCCAGCAGCCTCATATATGGGCTACAAGAGACCCAGTACTTC. Translating gives CASSLIYGLQETQYF.

V gene TRBV7-2 combines with J gene TRBJ2-7; no definite D call. The germline gives CDR1 SGHTA, CDR2 FQGNSA. V lost 4 bases and J lost 4, with 11 bases in between. This CDR3 has 13 residues. The CDR3 DNA reads as TGTGCCAGCAGCTCCACCCCCGTTTACGAGCAGTACTTC. Protein: CASSSTPVYEQYF.

This clonotype was seen ten or more times. The CDR3 is CASSQPPWDEQYF. Here the CDR3 DNA reads TGTGCCAGCAGCCAACCACCCTGGGACGAGCAGTACTTC. This sequence joins TRBV7-9 and TRBJ2-7; the D is unclear. The CDR3 spans 13 residues. Germline V gene lookup returns CDR1 SEHNR and CDR2 FQNEAQ (reference sequence). V was pared by 5 bases and J by 5 bases, with 13 bases between. The full variable domain, completed using reference TRBV7-9 and TRBJ2-7, is DTGVSQNPRHKITKRGQNVTFRCDPISEHNRLYWYRQTLGQGPEFLTYFQNEAQLEKSRLLSDRFSAERPKGSFSTLEIQRTEQGDSAMYLCASSQPPWDEQYFGPGTRLTVT.

This clonotype was counted at least ten times. The V call is TRBV4-2, the J call TRBJ2-7, with D maybe TRBD1 (6 bases). V gave up 0 bases and J gave up 0 bases, with 18 bases separating them. The CDR3 is 18 amino acids. Germline-derived CDR1 and CDR2 are LGHNA and YNFKEQ. CDR3 nucleotides: TGTGCCAGCAGCCAAGATTCATACCGCCGACAGGACTCCTACGAGCAGTACTTC. Protein product: CASSQDSYRRQDSYEQYF.

Many counts were recorded for this clonotype. V and J are TRBV4-1 and TRBJ1-2; D might be TRBD1 (5 bases). This CDR3 is 16 amino acids long. With 0 bases removed from V and 7 bases from J, the gap between germline ends came to 18 bases. The germline CDR1 and CDR2 sequences are MGHRA and YSYEKL. The CDR3 DNA reads TGCGCCAGCAGCCAAGATGCCGGGGGAATGGTCGGTGGCTACACCTTC. Translated, it gives CASSQDAGGMVGGYTF.

This clonotype was recorded at least ten times. The J gene is TRBJ2-7, the V gene TRBV6-5; TRBD1 agrees at 10 bases. The CDR3 runs 19 residues. In germline, CDR1 is MNHEY, CDR2 SVGAGI. The V gene end was trimmed by 2 bases and the J gene end by 3 bases; junction bases not matched to a gene: 16. The CDR3 is CASSYPGTGDNLFNYEQYF. For the CDR3, the DNA is TGTGCCAGCAGTTACCCCGGGACAGGGGACAATCTATTCAACTACGAGCAGTACTTC.

This clonotype has only a few counts. This chain connects TRBV5-1 to TRBJ2-1; D unclear. Germline V gene lookup returns CDR1 SGHRS and CDR2 YFSETQ. The germline V and J ends were trimmed by 0 bases and 0 bases, with 10 bases remaining between them. The CDR3 has 16 amino acids. The CDR3: CASSLAPTSSYNEQFF. CDR3 coding DNA: TGCGCCAGCAGCTTGGCCCCGACGAGCTCCTACAATGAGCAGTTCTTC. The full variable domain, with the rest looked up from reference TRBV5-1 and TRBJ2-1, is KAGVTQTPRYLIKTRGQQVTLSCSPISGHRSVSWYQQTPGQGLQFLFEYFSETQRNKGNFPGRFSGRQFSNSRSEMNVSTLELGDSALYLCASSLAPTSSYNEQFFGPGTRLTVL.

In its sample, this clonotype was seen many times. The rearrangement joins TRBV4-3 to TRBJ2-4; 14 bases match TRBD2. Germline CDR1 LGHNA, CDR2 YSLEER. Unmatched junction bases numbered 7, after V lost 1 base and J lost 8 bases. The CDR3 extends over 17 amino acids. In DNA, the CDR3 is TGCGCCAGCAGCCAAGGTGTGACTAGCGGGGGGGTTCACATTCAGTACTTC. As protein: CASSQGVTSGGVHIQYF.

The sample holds many counts of this clonotype. This chain links TRBV20-1 with TRBJ2-6; maybe TRBD1 (5 bases). CDR1 and CDR2 (germline): DFQATT, SNEGSKA (reference sequence). CDR3 length: 15 residues. V lost 5 bases, J lost 1 base, and 12 bases lay in between. CDR3 region: CSASEDNSGANVLTF. CDR3 DNA: TGCAGTGCTTCCGAGGACAATTCTGGGGCCAACGTCCTGACTTTC.

A few counts support this clonotype. The rearrangement uses TRBV30 and TRBJ2-2, with unresolved D. V lost 3 bases to trimming and J lost 3 bases, with 5 bases between them. Germline lookup yields CDR1 GTSNPN and CDR2 SVGIG (reference sequence). CDR3 length: 12 amino acids. The CDR3 region is CAWRRYTGELFF. The CDR3 DNA is TGTGCCTGGAGGAGATACACCGGGGAGCTGTTTTTT. Supplemented by reference TRBV30 and TRBJ2-2, the full variable domain reads SQTIHQWPATLVQPVGSPLSLECTVEGTSNPNLYWYRQAAGRGLQLLFYSVGIGQISSEVPQNLSASRPQDRQFILSSKKLLLSDSGFYLCAWRRYTGELFFGEGSRLTVL.

This clonotype showed up many times. V and J are TRBV6-5 and TRBJ1-2; the D is unclear. This CDR3 comprises 16 residues. Germline CDR1 reads MNHEY; CDR2 reads SVGAGI. V lost 0 bases and J lost 0, with 11 bases in between. Written as DNA, the CDR3 is TGTGCCAGCAGTTACTCGAGAGGAAAAGCTAACTATGGCTACACCTTC. Its translation is CASSYSRGKANYGYTF.

This clonotype came up many times. The genes are TRBV4-3 and TRBJ1-4, with D hard to call. This CDR3 contains 15 residues. Germline values: CDR1 LGHNA, CDR2 YSLEER. With 1 base removed from V and 4 bases from J, the gap between germline ends came to 10 bases. The CDR3 reads CASSQGLAINEKLFF. The CDR3 DNA reads TGCGCCAGCAGCCAAGGGCTGGCGATTAATGAAAAACTGTTTTTT.

Concerning this clonotype itself: This CDR3 is missing its conserved last phenylalanine or tryptophan, likely due to a read error. The limits of the CDR3 on the DNA are not certain, so only TCRdb's listed CDR3 is given. The chain employs TRBV5-5 and TRBJ1-4; the DNA was not compared with TRBD1, the D call given in the table. With termini counted, the CDR3 has 14 amino acids. Germline V gene sequence: CDR1 SGHKS, CDR2 YYEKEE (reference sequence). This CDR3 reads CAISPGLLCEELLC.

This clonotype was recorded many times. The rearrangement uses TRBV7-6 and TRBJ2-7; TRBD2 aligns across 9 bases. V lost 2 bases to trimming and J lost 3 bases; unmatched junction nucleotides: 8. The CDR3 length is 16 residues. Germline V lookup: CDR1 SGHVS, CDR2 FNYEAQ. The CDR3, as DNA: TGTGCCAGCAGCTTAAATCCGGGACTAGCTATCTACGAGCAGTACTTC. It specifies CASSLNPGLAIYEQYF.

The rearrangement uses TRBV27 and TRBJ2-7, with D possibly called TRBD1 or TRBD2 (5 bases each). Germline CDR1 reads MNHEY; CDR2 reads SMNVEV (reference sequence). V shed 7 bases and J shed 0 bases, with 19 bases lying between them. This CDR3 has 16 residues. CDR3 DNA sequence: TGTGCCAGCAAGGGGTTGGGAGCGGAGCACTCCTACGAGCAGTACTTC. Amino acid sequence: CASKGLGAEHSYEQYF.

This clonotype was detected ten times or more. The V and J genes are TRBV20-1 and TRBJ2-5; TRBD1 matches 12 bases. V lost 6 bases, J lost 3 bases, and 8 bases stayed unmatched. CDR1 is DFQATT, CDR2 SNEGSKA, per germline (reference sequence). The CDR3 is made up of 15 amino acids. The DNA for the CDR3 is TGCAGTGCAGCCGGGACAGGGGGCTGGGAAGAGACCCAGTACTTC. Its translation: CSAAGTGGWEETQYF.

This clonotype has at least ten counts. The chain links TRBV20-1 to TRBJ1-1; D is ambiguous. Germline CDR1 is DFQATT and CDR2 is SNEGSKA (reference sequence). This CDR3 comprises 14 residues. V gave up 5 bases and J gave up 4 bases, with 17 bases separating them. In DNA form, the CDR3 reads TGCAGTGCTTGGCCTTCCTCGTCGGGCACTGAAGCTTTCTTT. Its translation is CSAWPSSSGTEAFF.

About this clonotype: A much larger clone differs from this one at a single base, so this may be a read error. It is likely a read error, because the conserved phenylalanine at the end of the CDR3 is missing. This sequence joins TRBV20-1 and TRBJ1-5; 7 bases map to TRBD1. Germline V lookup: CDR1 DFQATT, CDR2 SNEGSKA (reference sequence). V was pared by 6 bases and J by 7 bases, with 12 bases of the junction left unmatched. The CDR3 length is 14 residues. CDR3 nucleotide sequence: TGCAGTGCCAGACAGGGTGGGGGGGACCAGCCCCAGCATCTT. It is translated as CSARQGGGDQPQHL.